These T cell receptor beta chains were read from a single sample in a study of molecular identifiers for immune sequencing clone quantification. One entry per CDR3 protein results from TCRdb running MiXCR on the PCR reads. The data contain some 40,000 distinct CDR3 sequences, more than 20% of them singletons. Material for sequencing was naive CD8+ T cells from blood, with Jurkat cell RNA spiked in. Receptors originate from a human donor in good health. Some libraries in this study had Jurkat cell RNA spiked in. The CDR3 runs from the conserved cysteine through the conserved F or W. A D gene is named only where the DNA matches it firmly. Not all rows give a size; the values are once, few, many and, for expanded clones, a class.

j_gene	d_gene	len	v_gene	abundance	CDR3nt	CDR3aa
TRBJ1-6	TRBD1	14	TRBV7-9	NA	TGTGCCAGCAGCCCAGGACAGGGGCACTCACCCCTCCACTTT	CASSPGQGHSPLHF
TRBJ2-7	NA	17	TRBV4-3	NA	TGCGCCAGCAGCCAAGGGACGGTCCGGTGGTGCGCGGACGAGCAGTACTTC	CASSQGTVRWCADEQYF
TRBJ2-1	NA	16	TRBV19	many	TGTGCCAGTAGTATCGGCGGCAGGGGTCTCTACAATGAGCAGTTCTTC	CASSIGGRGLYNEQFF
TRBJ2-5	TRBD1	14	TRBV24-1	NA	TGTGCCACCAGTCCCGGACAGGGGGGAGAGACCCAGTACTTC	CATSPGQGGETQYF
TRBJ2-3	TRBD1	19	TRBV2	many	TGTGCCAGCAGTGAAGGACAGGGGGCCGAGTTCCCTAGCACAGATACGCAGTATTTT	CASSEGQGAEFPSTDTQYF
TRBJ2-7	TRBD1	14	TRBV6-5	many	TGTGCCAGCAGTAATCGGGACAGGGTATTCGAGCAGTACTTC	CASSNRDRVFEQYF
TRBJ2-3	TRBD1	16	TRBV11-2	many	TGTGCCAGCAGCTCTACGGGGACAGAAGGTGGAGATACGCAGTATTTT	CASSSTGTEGGDTQYF
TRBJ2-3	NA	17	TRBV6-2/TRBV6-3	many	TGTGCCAGCAGTTACGAATGGCAGAAGGGGAAAACAGATACGCAGTATTTT	CASSYEWQKGKTDTQYF
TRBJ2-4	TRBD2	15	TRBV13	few	TGTGCCAGCAGCTCGACTAGCGCATCGGAAAACATTCAGTACTTC	CASSSTSASENIQYF
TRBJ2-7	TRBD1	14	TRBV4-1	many	TGCGCCAGCAGCCAAGATGGACAGGGTGGTGAGCAGTACTTC	CASSQDGQGGEQYF
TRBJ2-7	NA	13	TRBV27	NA	TGTGCCAGCAGTTGGGGCTGGGGCTACGAGCAGTACTTC	CASSWGWGYEQYF
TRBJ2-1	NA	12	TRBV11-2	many	TGTGCCAGCAGCTTGACGGGAGACAGGCAGTTCTTC	CASSLTGDRQFF
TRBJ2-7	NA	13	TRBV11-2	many	TGTGCCAGCAGCTTTCCTTCGGGCTACGAGCAGTACTTC	CASSFPSGYEQYF
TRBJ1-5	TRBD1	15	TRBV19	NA	TGTGCCAGTAGTATAGTAGGGGGCGGTAATCAGCCCCAGCATTTT	CASSIVGGGNQPQHF
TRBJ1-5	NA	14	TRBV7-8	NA	TGTGCCAGCAGCTGGGGGAGGCTCGGGCAGCCCCAGCATTTT	CASSWGRLGQPQHF
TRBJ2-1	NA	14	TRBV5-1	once	TGCGCCAGCCGGCCCCGGCCGGGCCCCAATGAGCAGTTCTTC	CASRPRPGPNEQFF
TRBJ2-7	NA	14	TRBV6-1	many	TGTGCCAGCAGCTCGAGGGGGGGGGAGTACGAGCAGTACTTC	CASSSRGGEYEQYF
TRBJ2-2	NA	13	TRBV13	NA	TGTGCCAGCAGCCTACAGAACACCGGGGAGCTGTTTTTT	CASSLQNTGELFF
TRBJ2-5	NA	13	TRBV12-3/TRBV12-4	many	TGTGCCAGCAGCCGGGCCTTGGGGGAGACCCAGTACTTC	CASSRALGETQYF
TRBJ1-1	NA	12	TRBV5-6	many	TGTGCCAGCAGCTATTTAGAGACTGAAGCTTTCTTT	CASSYLETEAFF
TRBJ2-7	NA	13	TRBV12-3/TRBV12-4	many	TGTGCCAGCACTGTACAGGGACTCTACGAGCAGTACTTC	CASTVQGLYEQYF
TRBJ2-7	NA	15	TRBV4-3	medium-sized	TGCGCCAGCAGCCATGGTGGGGCCGCTAGATCGGAGCAGTACTTC	CASSHGGAARSEQYF
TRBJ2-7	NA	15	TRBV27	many	TGTGCCAGCAGTTTATCCGGCAGGGGCTCCTACGAGCAGTACTTC	CASSLSGRGSYEQYF
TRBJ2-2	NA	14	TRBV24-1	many	TGTGCCACCAGTGGGCGGACTCTCCCCGGGGAGCTGTTTTTT	CATSGRTLPGELFF
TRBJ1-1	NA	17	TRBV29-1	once	TGCAGCGCTGAGTTGGAAGAACCCCAATCCGTGAACGCTGAAGCTTTCTTT	CSAELEEPQSVNAEAFF
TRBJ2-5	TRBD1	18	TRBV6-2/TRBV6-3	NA	TGTGCCAGCAGTAGATCCTCCCGGGACAGGGGCGACCAAGAGCCCCAGTACTTC	CASSRSSRDRGDQEPQYF
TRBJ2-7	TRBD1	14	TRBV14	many	TGTGCCAGCAGTATGACAGGGGCTAATTACGAGCAGTACTTC	CASSMTGANYEQYF
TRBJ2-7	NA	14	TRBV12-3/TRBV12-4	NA	TGTGCCAGCAGCCGGGGCACGGCATCCTACGAGCAGTACTTC	CASSRGTASYEQYF